This T cell receptor beta chain was captured by sequencing in a study of blood T cell repertoires in COVID-19. Study-level information: The cDNA or gDNA used as material had been derived from T cells, B-cell-depleted T cells, or PBMCs.

In Cohort 3, a recovered donor had either two negative PCRs, clearance, or symptom resolution. Trimming cost V 6 bases and J 3 bases; bases outside gene matches: 4. This CDR3 comprises 15 residues. CDR1 and CDR2 from the germline V gene are MNHEY and SVGAGI. Original methodology: From reference gene primer amplification, estimates of nucleated cell counts were derived. The method was immunoSEQ multiplex PCR; TCRdb's version includes in-frame clones alone and lacks a portion of them. From that table come the V and J calls and clone size; the DNA was used to work out D and trimming. This sample has 250,000 to 350,000 clones, with 85% found just once.

This receptor was identified in a woman aged 45 to 65 who had recovered from COVID-19. The chain uses TRBV6-5 and TRBJ2-3; 12 bases match TRBD2. Source material: PBMCs or T cells enriched from blood (not recorded which). The DNA for the CDR3 is TGTGCCAGCAGAACACTAGCGGGGGGAACAGATACGCAGTATTTT. This gives the protein CASRTLAGGTDTQYF.